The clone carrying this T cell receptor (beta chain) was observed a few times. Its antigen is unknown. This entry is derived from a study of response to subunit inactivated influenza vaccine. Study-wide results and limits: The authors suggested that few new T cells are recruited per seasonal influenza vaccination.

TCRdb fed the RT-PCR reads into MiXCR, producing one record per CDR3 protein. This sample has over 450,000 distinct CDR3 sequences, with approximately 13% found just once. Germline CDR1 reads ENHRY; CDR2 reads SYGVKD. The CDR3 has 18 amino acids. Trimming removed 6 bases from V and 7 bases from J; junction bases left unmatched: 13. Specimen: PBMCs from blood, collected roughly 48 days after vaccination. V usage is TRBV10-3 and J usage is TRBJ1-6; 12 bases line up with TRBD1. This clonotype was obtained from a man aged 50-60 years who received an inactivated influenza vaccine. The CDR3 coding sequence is TGTGCCATCAGACCCGGGACAGGGGGCGCGAGGGAGAATTCACCCCTCCACTTT. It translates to CAIRPGTGGARENSPLHF.